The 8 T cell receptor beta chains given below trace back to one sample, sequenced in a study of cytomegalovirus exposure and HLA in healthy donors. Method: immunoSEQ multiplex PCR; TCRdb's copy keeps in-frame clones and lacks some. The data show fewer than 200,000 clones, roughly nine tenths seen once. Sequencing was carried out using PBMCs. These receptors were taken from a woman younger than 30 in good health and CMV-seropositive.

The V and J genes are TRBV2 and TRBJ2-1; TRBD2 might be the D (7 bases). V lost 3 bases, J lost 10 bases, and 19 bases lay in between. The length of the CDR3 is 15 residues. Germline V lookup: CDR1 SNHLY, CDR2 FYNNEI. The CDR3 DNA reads TGTGCCAGCAGTGATGGGGGGGCCCCTCAGAAGGAGCAGTTCTTC. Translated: CASSDGGAPQKEQFF.

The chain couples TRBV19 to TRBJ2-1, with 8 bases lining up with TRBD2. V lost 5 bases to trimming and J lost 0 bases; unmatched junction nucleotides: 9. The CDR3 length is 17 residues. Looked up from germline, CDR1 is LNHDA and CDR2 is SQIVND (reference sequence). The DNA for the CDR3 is TGTGCCAGTAGTCCCGTACTACTAGCGGACTCCTACAATGAGCAGTTCTTC. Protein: CASSPVLLADSYNEQFF.

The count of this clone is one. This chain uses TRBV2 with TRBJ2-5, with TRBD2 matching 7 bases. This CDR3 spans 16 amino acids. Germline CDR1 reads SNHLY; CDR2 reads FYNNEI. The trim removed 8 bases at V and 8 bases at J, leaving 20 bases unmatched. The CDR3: CASAPSNGGTRFTQYF. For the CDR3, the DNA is TGTGCCAGCGCCCCGAGTAACGGGGGGACGAGGTTCACCCAGTACTTC.

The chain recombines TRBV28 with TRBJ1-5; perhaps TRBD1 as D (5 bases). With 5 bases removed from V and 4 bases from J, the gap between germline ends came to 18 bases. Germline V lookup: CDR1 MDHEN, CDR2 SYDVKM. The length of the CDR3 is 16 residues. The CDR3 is CASSRLWGGWNQPQHF. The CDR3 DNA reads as TGTGCCAGCAGTAGGCTCTGGGGGGGATGGAATCAGCCCCAGCATTTT.

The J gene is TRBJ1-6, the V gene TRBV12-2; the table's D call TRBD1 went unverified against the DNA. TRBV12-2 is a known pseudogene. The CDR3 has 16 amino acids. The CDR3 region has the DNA TGTGCAAGTCGCTTAGGCGAACCCCAGACAGATTCACCCCTCCACTTT. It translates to CASRLGEPQTDSPLHF.

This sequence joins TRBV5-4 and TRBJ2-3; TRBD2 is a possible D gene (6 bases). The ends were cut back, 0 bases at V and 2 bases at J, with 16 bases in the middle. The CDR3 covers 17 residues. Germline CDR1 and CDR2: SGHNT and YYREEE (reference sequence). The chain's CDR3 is CASSLDLNGGYTDTQYF. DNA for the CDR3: TGTGCCAGCAGCTTGGATTTAAACGGGGGTTACACAGATACGCAGTATTTT.

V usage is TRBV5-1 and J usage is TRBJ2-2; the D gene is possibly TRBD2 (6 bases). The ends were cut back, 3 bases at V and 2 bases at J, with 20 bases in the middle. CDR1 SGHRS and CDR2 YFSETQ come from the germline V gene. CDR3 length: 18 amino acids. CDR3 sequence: CASSSRETLLLNTGELFF. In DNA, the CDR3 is TGCGCCAGCAGCTCCCGGGAGACACTTCTCTTAAACACCGGGGAGCTGTTTTTT. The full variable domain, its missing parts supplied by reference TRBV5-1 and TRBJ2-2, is KAGVTQTPRYLIKTRGQQVTLSCSPISGHRSVSWYQQTPGQGLQFLFEYFSETQRNKGNFPGRFSGRQFSNSRSEMNVSTLELGDSALYLCASSSRETLLLNTGELFFGEGSRLTVL.

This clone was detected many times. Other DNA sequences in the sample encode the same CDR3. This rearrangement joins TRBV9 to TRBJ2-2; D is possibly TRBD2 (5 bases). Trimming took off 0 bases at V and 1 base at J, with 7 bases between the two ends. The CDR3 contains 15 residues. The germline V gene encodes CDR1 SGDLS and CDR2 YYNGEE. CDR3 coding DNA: TGTGCCAGCAGCGTAGTGGCGGGGAACACCGGGGAGCTGTTTTTT. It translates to CASSVVAGNTGELFF.